The entry below gives a single TCR beta chain sequence along with its context. The CDR3 is 15 amino acids. The germline V gene has CDR1 SEHNR and CDR2 FQNEAQ (reference sequence). The V and J ends lost 1 base and 1 base respectively, with 10 bases between them. This entry is derived from a study of blood T cell repertoires in COVID-19. Across the study: Nucleic acid was either cDNA or gDNA, and it came from T cells, B-cell-depleted T cells, or PBMCs.

In the authors' workflow: Cell counts per sample came from amplifying reference gene primers. Only in-frame clones appear in the TCRdb table, and some are missing; sequencing was by immunoSEQ multiplex PCR. Clone size and the V and J calls come from that table; the DNA yielded D and trimming. The sample consists of some 70,000 clones, around 87% of them appearing once. One Seattle source followed patients from active infection through their disease course. V and J are TRBV7-9 and TRBJ1-1; D is undetermined. The sample consisted of peripheral blood. The clonotype was recovered from a man aged 40-55 years with COVID-19, enrolled during active disease. CDR3 amino acids: CASSLERFTNTEAFF. CDR3 bases: TGTGCCAGCAGCTTAGAGCGATTCACGAACACTGAAGCTTTCTTT.